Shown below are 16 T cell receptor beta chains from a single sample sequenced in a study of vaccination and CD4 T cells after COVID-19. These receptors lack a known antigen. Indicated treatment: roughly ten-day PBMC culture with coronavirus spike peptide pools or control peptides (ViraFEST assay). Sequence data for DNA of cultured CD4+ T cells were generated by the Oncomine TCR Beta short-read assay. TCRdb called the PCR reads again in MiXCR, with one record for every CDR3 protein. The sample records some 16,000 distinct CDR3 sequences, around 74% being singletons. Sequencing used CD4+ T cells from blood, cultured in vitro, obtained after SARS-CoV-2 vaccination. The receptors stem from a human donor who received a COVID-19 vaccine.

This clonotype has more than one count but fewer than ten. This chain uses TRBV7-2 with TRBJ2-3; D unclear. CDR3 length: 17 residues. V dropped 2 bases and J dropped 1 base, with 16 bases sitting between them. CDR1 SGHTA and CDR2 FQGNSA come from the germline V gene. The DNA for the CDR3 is TGTGCCAGCAGCTTAATTGGTAGGCTAGTCGGCACAGATACGCAGTATTTT. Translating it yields CASSLIGRLVGTDTQYF.

CDR3 loop: CASSLPGITGELFF. The CDR3, as DNA: TGTGCCAGCAGTCTACCGGGGATAACCGGGGAGCTGTTTTTT. The chain uses TRBV27 and TRBJ2-2, with D possibly being TRBD2 (5 bases). V was pared by 5 bases and J by 5 bases, with 12 bases between. The CDR3 length is 14 residues. The germline V gene has CDR1 MNHEY and CDR2 SMNVEV (reference sequence).

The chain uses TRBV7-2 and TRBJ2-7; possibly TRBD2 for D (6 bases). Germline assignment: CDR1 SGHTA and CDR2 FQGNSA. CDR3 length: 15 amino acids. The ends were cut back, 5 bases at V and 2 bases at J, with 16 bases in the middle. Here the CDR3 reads CASSPVGGETYEQYF. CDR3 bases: TGTGCCAGCAGCCCGGTAGGAGGGGAAACCTACGAGCAGTACTTC.

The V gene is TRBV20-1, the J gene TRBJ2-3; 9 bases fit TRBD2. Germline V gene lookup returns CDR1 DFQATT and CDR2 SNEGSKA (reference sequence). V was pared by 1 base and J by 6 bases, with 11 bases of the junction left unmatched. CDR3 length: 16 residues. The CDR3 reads CSARVGAGGSGDTQYF. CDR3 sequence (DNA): TGCAGTGCTAGAGTTGGAGCGGGGGGATCGGGGGATACGCAGTATTTT.

As DNA, the CDR3 is TGTGCCAGTAGCCCGGGGCGGGGGTACGAAAAACTGTTTTTT. It translates to CASSPGRGYEKLFF. This sequence joins TRBV19 and TRBJ1-4; D is possibly TRBD1 (5 bases). Looked up from germline, CDR1 is LNHDA and CDR2 is SQIVND (reference sequence). The germline V and J ends were trimmed by 6 bases and 8 bases, with 16 bases remaining between them. The CDR3 runs 14 residues.

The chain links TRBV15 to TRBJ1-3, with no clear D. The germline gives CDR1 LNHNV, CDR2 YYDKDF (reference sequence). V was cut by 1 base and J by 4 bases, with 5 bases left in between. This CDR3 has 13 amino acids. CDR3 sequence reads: CATSRVRGNTIYF. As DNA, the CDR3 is TGTGCCACCAGCAGAGTACGAGGAAACACCATATATTTT.

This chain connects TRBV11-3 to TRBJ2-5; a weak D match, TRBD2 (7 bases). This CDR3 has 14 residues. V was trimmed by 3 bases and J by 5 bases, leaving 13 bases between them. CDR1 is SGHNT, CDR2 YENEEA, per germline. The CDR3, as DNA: TGTGCCAGCAGCTTCCAGGGGCGGGGGGAGACCCAGTACTTC. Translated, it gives CASSFQGRGETQYF.

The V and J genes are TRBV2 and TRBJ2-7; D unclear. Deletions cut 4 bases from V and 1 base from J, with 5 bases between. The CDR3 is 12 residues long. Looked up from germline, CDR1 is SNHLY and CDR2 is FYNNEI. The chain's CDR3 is CASSGLSYEQYF. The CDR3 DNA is TGTGCCAGCAGTGGCCTTTCCTACGAGCAGTACTTC.

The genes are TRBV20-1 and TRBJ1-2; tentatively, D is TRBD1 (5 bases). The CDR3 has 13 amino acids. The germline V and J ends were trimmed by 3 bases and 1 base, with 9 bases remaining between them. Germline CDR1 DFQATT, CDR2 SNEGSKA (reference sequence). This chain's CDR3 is CSASGGDNYGYTF. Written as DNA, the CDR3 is TGCAGTGCTAGTGGAGGGGATAACTATGGCTACACCTTC.

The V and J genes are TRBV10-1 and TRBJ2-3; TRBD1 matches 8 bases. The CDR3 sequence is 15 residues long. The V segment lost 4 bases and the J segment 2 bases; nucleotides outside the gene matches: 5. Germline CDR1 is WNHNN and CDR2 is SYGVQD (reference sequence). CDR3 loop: CASSVGQGHTDTQYF. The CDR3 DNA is TGCGCCAGCAGTGTCGGACAGGGACACACAGATACGCAGTATTTT.

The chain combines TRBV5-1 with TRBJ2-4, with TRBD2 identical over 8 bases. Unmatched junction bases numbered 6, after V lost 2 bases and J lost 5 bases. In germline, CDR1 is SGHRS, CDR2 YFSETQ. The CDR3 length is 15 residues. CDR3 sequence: CASSLLAADQNIQYF. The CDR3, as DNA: TGCGCCAGCAGCTTACTAGCGGCTGATCAAAACATTCAGTACTTC.

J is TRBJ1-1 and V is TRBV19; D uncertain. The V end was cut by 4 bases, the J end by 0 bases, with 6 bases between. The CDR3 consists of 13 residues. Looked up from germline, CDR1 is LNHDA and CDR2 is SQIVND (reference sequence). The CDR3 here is CASSTALNTEAFF. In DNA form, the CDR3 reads TGTGCCAGTAGTACGGCATTGAACACTGAAGCTTTCTTT.

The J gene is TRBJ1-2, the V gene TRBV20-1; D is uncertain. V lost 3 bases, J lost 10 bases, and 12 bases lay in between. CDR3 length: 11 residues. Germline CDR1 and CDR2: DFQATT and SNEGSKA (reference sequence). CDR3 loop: CSARRVGAYTF. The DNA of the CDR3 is TGCAGTGCTAGGAGGGTAGGAGCCTACACCTTC.

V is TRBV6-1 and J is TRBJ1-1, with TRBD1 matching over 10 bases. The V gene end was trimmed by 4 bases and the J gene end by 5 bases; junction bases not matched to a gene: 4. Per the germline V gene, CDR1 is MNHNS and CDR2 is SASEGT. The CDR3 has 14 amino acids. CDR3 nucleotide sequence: TGTGCCAGCAGTGTGGACAGGGGGTCGACTGAAGCTTTCTTT. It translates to CASSVDRGSTEAFF.

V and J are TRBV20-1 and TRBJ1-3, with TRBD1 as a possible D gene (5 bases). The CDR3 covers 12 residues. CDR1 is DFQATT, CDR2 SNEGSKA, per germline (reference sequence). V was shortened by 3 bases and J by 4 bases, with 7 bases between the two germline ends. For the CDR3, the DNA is TGCAGTGCTAGCAGGGCAGGAAACACCATATATTTT. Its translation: CSASRAGNTIYF.

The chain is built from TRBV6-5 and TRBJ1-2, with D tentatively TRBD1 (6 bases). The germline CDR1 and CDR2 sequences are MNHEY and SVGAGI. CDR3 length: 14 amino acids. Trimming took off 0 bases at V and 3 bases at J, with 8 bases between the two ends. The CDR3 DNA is TGTGCCAGCAGTTACTCAAGGACAGACTATGGCTACACCTTC. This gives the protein CASSYSRTDYGYTF.